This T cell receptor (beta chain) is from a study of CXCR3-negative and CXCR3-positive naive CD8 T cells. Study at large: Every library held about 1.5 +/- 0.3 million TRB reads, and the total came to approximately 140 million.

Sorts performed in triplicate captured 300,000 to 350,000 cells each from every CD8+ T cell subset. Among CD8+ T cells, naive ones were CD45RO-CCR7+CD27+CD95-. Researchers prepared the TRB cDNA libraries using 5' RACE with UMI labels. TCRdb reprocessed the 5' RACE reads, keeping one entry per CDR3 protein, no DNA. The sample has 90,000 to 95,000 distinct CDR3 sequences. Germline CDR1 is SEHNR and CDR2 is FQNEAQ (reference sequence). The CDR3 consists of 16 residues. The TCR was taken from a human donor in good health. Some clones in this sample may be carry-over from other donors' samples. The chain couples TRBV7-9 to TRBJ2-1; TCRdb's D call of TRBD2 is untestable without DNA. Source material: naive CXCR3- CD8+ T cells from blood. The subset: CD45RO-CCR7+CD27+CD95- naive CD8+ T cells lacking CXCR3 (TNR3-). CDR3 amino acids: CASSPPGLAGTNEQFF.